The following is a T cell receptor beta chain sequence with its context. Its antigen is as yet unknown. V was cut by 5 bases and J by 3 bases, with 11 bases left in between. The germline V gene encodes CDR1 SGHAT and CDR2 FQNNGV. The CDR3 length is 13 residues. The quantity of DNA used in unsorted PBMC replicate PCRs was approximately 320 ng, corresponding to tens of thousands of T cell genomes. Profiling relied on immunoSEQ multiplex PCR, and the TCRdb table lists in-frame clones only, not all of them. The data show under 600,000 clones, around three quarters seen once. These data are taken from a study of shared clonotypes between healthy human individuals. Donors comprised healthy HIV-negative adults lacking recent acute infections or vaccinations. Study-level results: It was only blood that was sampled, and tissue repertoires likely differ. Only a few donors were included, so the genetic and exposure-history diversity represented was limited.

The V gene is TRBV11-2, the J gene TRBJ2-7; D may be TRBD1 or TRBD2 (6 bases each). This TCR was recovered from a woman aged 40-49 years in good health. Some clones in this sample may be carry-over from other donors' samples. Material for sequencing was PBMCs. This CDR3 is CASSRGTYYEQYF. CDR3 DNA sequence: TGTGCCAGCAGCAGGGGGACTTACTACGAGCAGTACTTC.